One and the same sample provided the 19 T cell receptor beta chains below, sequenced in a study of CXCR3-negative and CXCR3-positive naive CD8 T cells. Study-wide points: More hydrophobic TRB CDR3s occurred in CXCR3-positive than in CXCR3-negative naive cells.

Antigen specificity for these receptors is unknown. The authors prepared UMI-labeled TRB cDNA libraries by 5' RACE. From the 5' RACE reads, TCRdb lists one entry per CDR3 protein and no DNA. The sample's table shows about 120,000 distinct CDR3 sequences. The sequencing input was naive CXCR3+ CD8+ T cells from blood. Subset here: CD45RO-CCR7+CD27+CD95- naive CD8+ T cells expressing CXCR3 (TNR3+). These receptors were obtained from a human donor in good health. Some clones in this sample may be carry-over from other donors' samples.

The chain joins TRBV29-1 to TRBJ2-7; TCRdb reports TRBD1, a call that lacks DNA to check it against. CDR1 is SQVTM and CDR2 is ANQGSEA in the germline V gene. CDR3 size: 11 residues. The CDR3 sequence: CSVGGGSEQYF.

The rearrangement joins TRBV4-2 to TRBJ2-7; lacking DNA, the TRBD1 call made by TCRdb goes unchecked. CDR1 is LGHNA, CDR2 YNFKEQ, per germline. This CDR3 comprises 14 residues. The CDR3 here is CASSWGQGVYEQYF.

The chain combines TRBV28 with TRBJ2-2; the D call from TCRdb, TRBD2, cannot be confirmed without DNA. CDR1 MDHEN and CDR2 SYDVKM come from the germline V gene. CDR3 size: 16 residues. The CDR3 spells CASSLLTSGGPGELFF. Drawing the rest from reference TRBV28 and TRBJ2-2, the complete variable domain is DVKVTQSSRYLVKRTGEKVFLECVQDMDHENMFWYRQDPGLGLRLIYFSYDVKMKEKGDIPEGYSVSREKKERFSLILESASTNQTSMYLCASSLLTSGGPGELFFGEGSRLTVL.

The CDR3 sequence: CASSLGERGSTDTQYF. V is TRBV13 and J is TRBJ2-3. The CDR3 covers 16 residues. The germline CDR1 and CDR2 sequences are PRHDT and FYEKMQ (reference sequence).

V gene TRBV7-3 combines with J gene TRBJ1-1; TCRdb proposes TRBD1, but this gene call is untestable without DNA. Germline V gene lookup returns CDR1 SGHTA and CDR2 FQGTGA. This CDR3 has 13 residues. The CDR3 spells CASSFGGITEAFF.

The V and J genes are TRBV28 and TRBJ1-2. Germline lookup yields CDR1 MDHEN and CDR2 SYDVKM. The CDR3 runs to 15 residues. CDR3 amino acids: CASSRSQYDIYGYTF.

The chain is built from TRBV20-1 and TRBJ1-1; TCRdb selects TRBD1, and the lack of DNA leaves this call unchecked. The CDR3 sequence is 15 residues long. CDR1 is DFQATT, CDR2 SNEGSKA, per germline (reference sequence). CDR3 residues: CSATNTGGFAAEAFF.

The V and J genes are TRBV5-4 and TRBJ2-7; TCRdb's D call, TRBD2, is unchecked because there is no DNA. Germline CDR1 reads SGHNT; CDR2 reads YYREEE (reference sequence). This CDR3 contains 14 residues. CDR3 sequence reads: CASSLVPDRDEQYF.

CDR3: CSVVIGTGGYTF. The chain couples TRBV29-1 to TRBJ1-2. Germline lookup yields CDR1 SQVTM and CDR2 ANQGSEA. This CDR3 has 12 residues.

This chain connects TRBV4-2 to TRBJ1-2. CDR1 is LGHNA and CDR2 is YNFKEQ in the germline V gene. The CDR3 is 14 amino acids. CDR3 loop: CASSQDERYYGYTF.

The rearrangement joins TRBV4-1 to TRBJ2-2; as DNA is missing, the TRBD2 call by TCRdb cannot be tested. From germline, CDR1 is MGHRA and CDR2 YSYEKL. The CDR3 has 13 amino acids. This chain's CDR3 is CASSPRSNGELFF.

The chain recombines TRBV5-6 with TRBJ2-5; the TCRdb call, TRBD1, lacks DNA for checking. This CDR3 region has 14 residues. CDR1 SGHDT and CDR2 YYEEEE come from the germline V gene. The CDR3 spells CASARGQGLGTQYF.

The rearrangement joins TRBV29-1 to TRBJ2-2; absent DNA, TCRdb's TRBD1 call cannot be checked. This CDR3 is built from 13 residues. Germline values: CDR1 SQVTM, CDR2 ANQGSEA. CDR3 sequence reads: CRAGGPYTGELFF.

The CDR3 is CASSTFSGTNTGELFF. The chain carries TRBV12-3 or TRBV12-4 and TRBJ2-2; TCRdb gives TRBD2 as the D gene, but with no DNA this cannot be confirmed. CDR3 length equals 16 residues.

CDR3 region: CAIRSGANTGELFF. The chain couples TRBV10-3 to TRBJ2-2; TCRdb names TRBD1, which stays unverified in the absence of DNA. CDR1 and CDR2 (germline): ENHRY, SYGVKD. The CDR3 is 14 amino acids.

This sequence joins TRBV7-9 and TRBJ2-7; TCRdb returns TRBD2, unconfirmable since there is no DNA. In germline, CDR1 is SEHNR, CDR2 FQNEAQ (reference sequence). The CDR3 is 17 amino acids. This CDR3 is CASSPTRGWPFSDEQYF. The full variable domain, rest sourced from reference TRBV7-9 and TRBJ2-7, is DTGVSQNPRHKITKRGQNVTFRCDPISEHNRLYWYRQTLGQGPEFLTYFQNEAQLEKSRLLSDRFSAERPKGSFSTLEIQRTEQGDSAMYLCASSPTRGWPFSDEQYFGPGTRLTVT.

The genes are TRBV27 and TRBJ2-1. Germline CDR1 MNHEY, CDR2 SMNVEV (reference sequence). The CDR3 consists of 15 residues. The chain's CDR3 is CASSPDGGPNNEQFF.

The J gene is TRBJ2-1, the V gene TRBV7-2; without DNA, the TCRdb call of TRBD2 cannot be checked. The CDR3 length is 14 residues. Germline CDR1 SGHTA, CDR2 FQGNSA. This chain's CDR3 is CASSLGTSLNEQFF.

The rearrangement uses TRBV6-2 or TRBV6-3 and TRBJ1-5; TCRdb's D call of TRBD1 is untestable without DNA. CDR1 MNHEY and CDR2 SVGEGT come from the germline V gene. This CDR3 contains 16 residues. The CDR3 region is CASSARDRGVNQPQHF.